One sample yielded the 4 T cell receptor beta chains listed below, sequenced in a study of blood T cells in healthy people across ages. Through a sample-barcoded 5' primer and a J-beta primer mix, a second PCR was run for roughly 6 to 12 cycles. TCRdb independently ran MiXCR on the 5' RACE reads; one entry per CDR3 protein. The data contain under 2,000,000 distinct CDR3 sequences, 40% to 55% of them singletons. Sequencing was done on a sample of blood. Source of these receptors: a woman between 35 and 50 years old in good health.

The J gene is TRBJ2-1, the V gene TRBV12-3 or TRBV12-4; a weak D match, TRBD2 (7 bases). V lost 5 bases, J lost 1 base, and 15 bases lay in between. The CDR3 is 16 residues long. The CDR3, as DNA: TGTGCCAGCAGTAAGCGCGGGGGCGGGTCCTACAATGAGCAGTTCTTC. As protein: CASSKRGGGSYNEQFF.

This clonotype was detected only a few times. The CDR3 DNA reads as TGTGCCAGCAGTATTGATAGCTCCTACAATGAGCAGTTCTTC. It codes for CASSIDSSYNEQFF. The V and J genes are TRBV6-1 and TRBJ2-1, with D hard to call. Germline CDR1 and CDR2: MNHNS and SASEGT. CDR3 length: 14 amino acids. The V end was cut by 5 bases, the J end by 0 bases, with 8 bases between.

This rearrangement joins TRBV11-1 to TRBJ2-7, with 7 bases fitting TRBD1. The V and J ends lost 5 bases and 6 bases, in that order; junction bases with no gene match: 10. The CDR3 spans 14 residues. Germline loops: CDR1 SGHAT, CDR2 FQDESV (reference sequence). DNA of the CDR3: TGTGCCAGCAGCGGTGACAGGGCAGTCCTCGAGCAGTACTTC. Amino acid sequence: CASSGDRAVLEQYF.

The CDR3 bases are TGTGCCAGCAGTTCCCTGCGCCTAGCGGGCTTTGACTCCTACGAGCAGTACTTC. This translates into CASSSLRLAGFDSYEQYF. The gene calls are TRBV27 and TRBJ2-7, with 8 bases lining up with TRBD2. Trimming at V came to 4 bases and at J to 0 bases, leaving 14 bases not matched to a gene. CDR1 and CDR2 (germline): MNHEY, SMNVEV (reference sequence). The CDR3 covers 18 residues.